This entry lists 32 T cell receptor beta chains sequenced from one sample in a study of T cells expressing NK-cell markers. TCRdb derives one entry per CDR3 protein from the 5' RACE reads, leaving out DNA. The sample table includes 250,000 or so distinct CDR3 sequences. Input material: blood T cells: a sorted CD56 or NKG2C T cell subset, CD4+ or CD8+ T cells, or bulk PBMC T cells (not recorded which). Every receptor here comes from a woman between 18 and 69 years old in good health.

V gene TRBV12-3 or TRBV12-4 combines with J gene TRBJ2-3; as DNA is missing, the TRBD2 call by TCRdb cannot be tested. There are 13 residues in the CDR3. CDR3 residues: CASRSSGRTTQYF.

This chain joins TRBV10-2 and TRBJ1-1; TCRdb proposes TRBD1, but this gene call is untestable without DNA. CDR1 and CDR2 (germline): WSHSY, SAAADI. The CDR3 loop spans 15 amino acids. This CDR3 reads CASSEQGVAITEAFF.

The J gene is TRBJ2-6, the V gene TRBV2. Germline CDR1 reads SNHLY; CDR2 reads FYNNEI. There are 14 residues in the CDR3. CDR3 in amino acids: CASSVSSGANVLTF.

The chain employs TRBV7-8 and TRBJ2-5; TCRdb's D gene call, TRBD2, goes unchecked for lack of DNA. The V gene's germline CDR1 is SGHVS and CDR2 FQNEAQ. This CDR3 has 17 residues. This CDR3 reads CASSRSVLAGGGETQYF.

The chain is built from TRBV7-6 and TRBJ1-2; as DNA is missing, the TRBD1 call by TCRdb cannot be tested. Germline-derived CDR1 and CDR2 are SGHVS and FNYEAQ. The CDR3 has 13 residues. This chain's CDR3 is CASSSGTNYGYTF. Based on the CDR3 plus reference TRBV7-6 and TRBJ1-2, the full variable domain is GAGVSQSPRYKVTKRGQDVALRCDPISGHVSLYWYRQALGQGPEFLTYFNYEAQQDKSGLPNDRFSAERPEGSISTLTIQRTEQRDSAMYRCASSSGTNYGYTFGSGTRLTVV.

The CDR3 region is CSVEDRIAGVNEQFF. The J gene is TRBJ2-1, the V gene TRBV29-1; as DNA is missing, the TRBD2 call by TCRdb cannot be tested. Germline CDR1 is SQVTM and CDR2 is ANQGSEA. This CDR3 has 15 amino acids.

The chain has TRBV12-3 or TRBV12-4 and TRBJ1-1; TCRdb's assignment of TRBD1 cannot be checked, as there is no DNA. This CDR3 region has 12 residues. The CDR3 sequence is CASSLGGTGAFF.

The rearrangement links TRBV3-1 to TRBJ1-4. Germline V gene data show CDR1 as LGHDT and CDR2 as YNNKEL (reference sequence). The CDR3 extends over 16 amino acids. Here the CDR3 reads CASSQDPHQSNEKLFF.

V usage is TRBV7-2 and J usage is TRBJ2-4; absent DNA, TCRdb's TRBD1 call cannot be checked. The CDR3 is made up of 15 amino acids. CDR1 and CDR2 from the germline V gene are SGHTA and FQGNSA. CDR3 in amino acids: CASSLGPVAKNIQYF.

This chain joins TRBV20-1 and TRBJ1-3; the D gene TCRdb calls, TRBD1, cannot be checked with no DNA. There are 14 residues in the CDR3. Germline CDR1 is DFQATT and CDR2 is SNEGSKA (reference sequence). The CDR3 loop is CSASGTGTGNTIYF.

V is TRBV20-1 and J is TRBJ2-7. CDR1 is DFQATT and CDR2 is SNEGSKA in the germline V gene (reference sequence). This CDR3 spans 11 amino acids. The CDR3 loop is CSARDQHEQYF.

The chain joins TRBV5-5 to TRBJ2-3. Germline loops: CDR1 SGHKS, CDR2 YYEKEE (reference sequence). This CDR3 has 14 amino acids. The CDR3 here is CASSLDRNTDTQYF.

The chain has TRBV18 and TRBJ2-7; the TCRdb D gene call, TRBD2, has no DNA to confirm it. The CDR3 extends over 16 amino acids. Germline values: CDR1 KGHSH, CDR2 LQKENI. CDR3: CASSQGVGRHAYEQYF.

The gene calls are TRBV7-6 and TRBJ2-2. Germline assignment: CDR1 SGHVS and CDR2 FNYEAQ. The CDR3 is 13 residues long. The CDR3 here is CASSSSPTGELFF. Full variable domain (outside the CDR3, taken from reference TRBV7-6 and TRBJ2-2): GAGVSQSPRYKVTKRGQDVALRCDPISGHVSLYWYRQALGQGPEFLTYFNYEAQQDKSGLPNDRFSAERPEGSISTLTIQRTEQRDSAMYRCASSSSPTGELFFGEGSRLTVL.

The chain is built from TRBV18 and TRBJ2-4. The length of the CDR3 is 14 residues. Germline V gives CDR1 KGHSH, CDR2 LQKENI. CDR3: CASSPSIAKNIQYF.

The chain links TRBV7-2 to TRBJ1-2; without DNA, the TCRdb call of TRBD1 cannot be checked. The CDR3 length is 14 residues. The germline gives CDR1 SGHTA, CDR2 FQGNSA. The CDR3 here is CASSRGVGYYGYTF.

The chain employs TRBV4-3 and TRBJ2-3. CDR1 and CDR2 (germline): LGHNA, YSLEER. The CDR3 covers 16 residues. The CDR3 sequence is CASSQDRGGGADTQYF.

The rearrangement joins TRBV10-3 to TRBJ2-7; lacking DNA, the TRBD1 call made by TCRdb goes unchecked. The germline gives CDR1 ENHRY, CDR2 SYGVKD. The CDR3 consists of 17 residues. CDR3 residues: CATEPGQGTSWTYEQYF.

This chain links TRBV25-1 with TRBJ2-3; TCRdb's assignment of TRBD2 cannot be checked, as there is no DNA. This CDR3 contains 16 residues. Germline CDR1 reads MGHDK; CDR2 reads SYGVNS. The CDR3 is CASSEGASGSASTQYF.

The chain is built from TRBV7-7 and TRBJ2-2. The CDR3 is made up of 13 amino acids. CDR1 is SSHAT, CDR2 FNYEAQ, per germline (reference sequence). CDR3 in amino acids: CASSQRNTGELFF.

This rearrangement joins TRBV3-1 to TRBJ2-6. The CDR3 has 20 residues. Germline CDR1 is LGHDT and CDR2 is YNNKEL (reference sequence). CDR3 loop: CASSQDVGIRRSSGANVLTF. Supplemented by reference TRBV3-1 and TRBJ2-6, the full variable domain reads DTAVSQTPKYLVTQMGNDKSIKCEQNLGHDTMYWYKQDSKKFLKIMFSYNNKELIINETVPNRFSPKSPDKAHLNLHINSLELGDSAVYFCASSQDVGIRRSSGANVLTFGAGSRLTVL.

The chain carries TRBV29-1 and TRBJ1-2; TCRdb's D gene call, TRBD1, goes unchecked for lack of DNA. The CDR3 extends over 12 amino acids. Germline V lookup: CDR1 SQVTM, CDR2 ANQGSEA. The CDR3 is CSVLRGRPGYTF.

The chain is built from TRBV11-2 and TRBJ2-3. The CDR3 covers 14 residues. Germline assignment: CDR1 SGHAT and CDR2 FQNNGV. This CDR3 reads CASSLGEDTDTQYF.

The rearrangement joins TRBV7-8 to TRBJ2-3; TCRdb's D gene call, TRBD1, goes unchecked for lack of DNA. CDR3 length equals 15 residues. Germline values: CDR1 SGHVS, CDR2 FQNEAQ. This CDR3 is CASSTRQGRADTQYF.

CDR3 loop: CASSERPSKTDTQYF. The chain joins TRBV10-1 to TRBJ2-3. This CDR3 spans 15 amino acids. Germline values: CDR1 WNHNN, CDR2 SYGVQD (reference sequence).

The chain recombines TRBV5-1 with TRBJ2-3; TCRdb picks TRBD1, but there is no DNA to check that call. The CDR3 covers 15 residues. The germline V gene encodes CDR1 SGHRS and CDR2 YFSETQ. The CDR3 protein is CASSLGAGAGDTQYF.

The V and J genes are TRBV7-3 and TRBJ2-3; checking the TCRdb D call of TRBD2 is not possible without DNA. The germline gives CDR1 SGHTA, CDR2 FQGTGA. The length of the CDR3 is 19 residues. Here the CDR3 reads CASSLTFSGRIMGADTQYF.

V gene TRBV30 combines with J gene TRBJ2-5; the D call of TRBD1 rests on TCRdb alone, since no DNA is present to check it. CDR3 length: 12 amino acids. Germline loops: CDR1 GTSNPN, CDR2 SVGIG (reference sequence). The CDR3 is CAGDRGGETQYF.

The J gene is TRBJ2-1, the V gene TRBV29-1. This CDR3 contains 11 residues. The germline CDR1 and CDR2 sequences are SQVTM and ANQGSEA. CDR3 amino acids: CSVERRWEQFF.

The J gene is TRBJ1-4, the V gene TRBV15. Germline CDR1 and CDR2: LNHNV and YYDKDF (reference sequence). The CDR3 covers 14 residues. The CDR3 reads CATSRDRTNEKLFF.

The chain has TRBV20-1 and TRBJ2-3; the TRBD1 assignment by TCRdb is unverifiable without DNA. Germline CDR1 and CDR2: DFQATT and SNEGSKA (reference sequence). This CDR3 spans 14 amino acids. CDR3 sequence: CSAKDRGEEGPQYF.

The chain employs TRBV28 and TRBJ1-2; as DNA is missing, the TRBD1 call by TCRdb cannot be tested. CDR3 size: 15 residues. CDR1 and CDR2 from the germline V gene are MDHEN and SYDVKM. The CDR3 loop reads CASSAGFGGAYGYTF.